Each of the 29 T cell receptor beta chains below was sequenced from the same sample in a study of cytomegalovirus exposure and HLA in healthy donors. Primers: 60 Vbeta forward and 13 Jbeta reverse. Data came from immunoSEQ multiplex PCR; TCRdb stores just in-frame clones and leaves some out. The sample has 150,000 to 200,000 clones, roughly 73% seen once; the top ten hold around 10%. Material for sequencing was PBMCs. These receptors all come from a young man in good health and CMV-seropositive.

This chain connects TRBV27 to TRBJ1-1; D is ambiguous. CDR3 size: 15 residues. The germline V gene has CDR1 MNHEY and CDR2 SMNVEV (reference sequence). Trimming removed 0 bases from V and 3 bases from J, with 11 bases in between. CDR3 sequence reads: CASSLSRQLDTEAFF. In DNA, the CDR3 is TGTGCCAGCAGTTTATCGAGGCAGTTGGACACTGAAGCTTTCTTT.

The CDR3 region has the DNA TGTGCCAGCAGTGCTACTAGTCAAAGCTCCTACGAGCAGTACTTC. Residues: CASSATSQSSYEQYF. The chain joins TRBV6-6 to TRBJ2-5, with D maybe TRBD2 (5 bases). Matching the DNA end better, TRBJ2-7 makes the J call doubtful. The CDR3 runs 15 residues. From germline, CDR1 is MNHNY and CDR2 SVGAGI (reference sequence).

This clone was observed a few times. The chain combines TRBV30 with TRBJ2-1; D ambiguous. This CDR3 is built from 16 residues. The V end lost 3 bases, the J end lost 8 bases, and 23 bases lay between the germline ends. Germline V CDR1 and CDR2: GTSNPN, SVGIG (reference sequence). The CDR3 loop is CAWRPTVSTGFDEQFF. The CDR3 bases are TGTGCCTGGAGACCCACCGTTAGCACTGGTTTCGATGAGCAGTTCTTC.

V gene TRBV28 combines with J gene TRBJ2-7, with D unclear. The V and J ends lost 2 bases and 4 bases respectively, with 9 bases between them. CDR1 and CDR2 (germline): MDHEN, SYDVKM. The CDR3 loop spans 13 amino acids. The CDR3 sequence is CASSLISGYEQYF. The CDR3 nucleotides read TGTGCCAGCAGTTTAATTTCAGGTTACGAGCAGTACTTC. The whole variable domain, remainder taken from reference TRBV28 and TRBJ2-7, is DVKVTQSSRYLVKRTGEKVFLECVQDMDHENMFWYRQDPGLGLRLIYFSYDVKMKEKGDIPEGYSVSREKKERFSLILESASTNQTSMYLCASSLISGYEQYFGPGTRLTVT.

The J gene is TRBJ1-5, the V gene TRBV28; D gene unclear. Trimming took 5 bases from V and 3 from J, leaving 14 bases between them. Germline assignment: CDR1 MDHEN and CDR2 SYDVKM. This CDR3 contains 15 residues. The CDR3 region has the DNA TGTGCCAGCAGTGGGGAGGGTGGGTACAATCAGCCCCAGCATTTT. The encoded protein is CASSGEGGYNQPQHF.

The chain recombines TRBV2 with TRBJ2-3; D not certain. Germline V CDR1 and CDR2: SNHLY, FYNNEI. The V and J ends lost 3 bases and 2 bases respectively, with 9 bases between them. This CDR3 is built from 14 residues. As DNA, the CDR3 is TGTGCCAGCAGTGAGGGCAGTCCCACAGATACGCAGTATTTT. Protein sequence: CASSEGSPTDTQYF.

As DNA, the CDR3 is TGCGCCAGCAGCCCAGTAGCGGGAGGCCCTAGCACAGATACGCAGTATTTT. This gives the protein CASSPVAGGPSTDTQYF. The rearrangement joins TRBV5-1 to TRBJ2-3; TRBD2 matches at 10 bases. CDR3 length: 17 amino acids. Per the germline V gene, CDR1 is SGHRS and CDR2 is YFSETQ. Trimming removed 4 bases from V and 0 bases from J; junction bases left unmatched: 8.

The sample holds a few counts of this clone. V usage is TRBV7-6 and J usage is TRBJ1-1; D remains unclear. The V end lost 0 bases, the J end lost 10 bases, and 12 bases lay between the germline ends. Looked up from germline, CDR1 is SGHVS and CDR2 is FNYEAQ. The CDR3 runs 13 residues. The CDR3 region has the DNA TGTGCCAGCAGCTTAGCGGGTGGGAGAGTAGCTTTCTTT. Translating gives CASSLAGGRVAFF.

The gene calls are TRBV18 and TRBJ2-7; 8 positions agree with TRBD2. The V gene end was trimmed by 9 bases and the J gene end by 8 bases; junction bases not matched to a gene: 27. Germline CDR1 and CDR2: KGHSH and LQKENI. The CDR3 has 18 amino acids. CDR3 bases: TGTGCCAGGCAACCGGGGGGGATCTGCACTACGCTTACCGGTAAGCAGTACTTC. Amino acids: CARQPGGICTTLTGKQYF.

CDR3 DNA: TGTGCCAGCCGCCACACCGCCGAAAAACTGTTTTTT. It specifies CASRHTAEKLFF. The gene calls are TRBV28 and TRBJ1-4, with D hard to call. The CDR3 loop spans 12 amino acids. V dropped 8 bases and J dropped 8 bases, with 12 bases sitting between them. Germline V CDR1 and CDR2: MDHEN, SYDVKM. Full variable domain (outside the CDR3, taken from reference TRBV28 and TRBJ1-4): DVKVTQSSRYLVKRTGEKVFLECVQDMDHENMFWYRQDPGLGLRLIYFSYDVKMKEKGDIPEGYSVSREKKERFSLILESASTNQTSMYLCASRHTAEKLFFGSGTQLSVL.

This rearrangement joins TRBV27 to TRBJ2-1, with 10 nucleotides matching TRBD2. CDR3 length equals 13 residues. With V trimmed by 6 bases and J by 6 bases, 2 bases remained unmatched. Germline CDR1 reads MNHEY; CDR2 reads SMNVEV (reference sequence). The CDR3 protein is CASRLAGGNEQFF. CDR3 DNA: TGTGCCAGCAGATTAGCGGGAGGCAATGAGCAGTTCTTC.

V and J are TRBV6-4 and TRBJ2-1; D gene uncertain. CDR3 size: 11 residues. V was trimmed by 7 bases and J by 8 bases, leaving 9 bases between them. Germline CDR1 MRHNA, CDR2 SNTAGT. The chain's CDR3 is CASTRWDEQFF. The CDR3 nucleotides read TGTGCCAGCACGCGGTGGGATGAGCAGTTCTTC.

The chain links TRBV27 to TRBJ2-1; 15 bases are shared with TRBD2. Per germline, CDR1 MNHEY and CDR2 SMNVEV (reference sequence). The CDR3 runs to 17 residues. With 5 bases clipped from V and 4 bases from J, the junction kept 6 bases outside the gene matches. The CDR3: CASSPRTSGRAYNEQFF. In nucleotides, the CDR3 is TGTGCCAGCAGTCCTCGGACTAGCGGGAGGGCGTACAATGAGCAGTTCTTC.

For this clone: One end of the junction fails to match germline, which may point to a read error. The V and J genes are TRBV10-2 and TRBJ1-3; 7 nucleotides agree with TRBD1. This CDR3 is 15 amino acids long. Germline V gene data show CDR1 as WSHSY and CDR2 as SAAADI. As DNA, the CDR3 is TGCCCCAGCAGTGAGTCAGGGGGACGTGGAAACACCATATATTTT. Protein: CPSSESGGRGNTIYF.

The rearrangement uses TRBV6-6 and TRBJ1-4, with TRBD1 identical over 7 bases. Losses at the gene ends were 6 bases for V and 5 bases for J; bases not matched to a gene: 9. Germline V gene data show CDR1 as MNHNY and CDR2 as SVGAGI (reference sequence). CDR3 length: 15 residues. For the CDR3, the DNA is TGTGCCAGCAGCCGGGAGGGGGCGGCGAATGAAAAACTGTTTTTT. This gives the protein CASSREGAANEKLFF.

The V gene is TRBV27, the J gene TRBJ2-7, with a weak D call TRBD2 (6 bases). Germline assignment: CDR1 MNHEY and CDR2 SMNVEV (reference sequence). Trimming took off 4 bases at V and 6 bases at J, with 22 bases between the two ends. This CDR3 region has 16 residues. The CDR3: CASSSVVGGRGSEQYF. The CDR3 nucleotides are TGTGCCAGCAGTTCCGTCGTGGGGGGTAGGGGCTCCGAGCAGTACTTC.

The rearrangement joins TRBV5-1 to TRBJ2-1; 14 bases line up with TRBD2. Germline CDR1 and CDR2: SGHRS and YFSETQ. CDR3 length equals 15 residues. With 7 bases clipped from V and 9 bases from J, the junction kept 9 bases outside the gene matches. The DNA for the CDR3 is TGCGCCAGCGATCTTGGGACTAGCGGGAGTATTGAGCAGTTCTTC. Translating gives CASDLGTSGSIEQFF.

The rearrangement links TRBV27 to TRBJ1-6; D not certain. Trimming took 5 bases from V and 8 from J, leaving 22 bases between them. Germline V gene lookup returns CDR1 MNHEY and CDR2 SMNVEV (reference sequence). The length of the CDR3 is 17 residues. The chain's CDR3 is CASSKRTGRSVDSPLHF. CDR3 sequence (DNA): TGTGCCAGCAGTAAACGGACTGGACGCAGTGTGGATTCACCCCTCCACTTT.

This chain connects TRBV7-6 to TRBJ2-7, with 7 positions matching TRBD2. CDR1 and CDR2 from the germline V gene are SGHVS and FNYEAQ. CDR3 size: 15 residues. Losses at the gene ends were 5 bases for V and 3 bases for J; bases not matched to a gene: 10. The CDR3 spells CASSVGLSEFYEQYF. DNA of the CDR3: TGTGCCAGCAGCGTGGGACTATCGGAATTCTACGAGCAGTACTTC.

CDR3 nucleotides: TGTGCCAGCTCACCACCGTTCCGGACAACGAACACCGGGGAGCTGTTTTTT. Its translation: CASSPPFRTTNTGELFF. The V gene is TRBV18, the J gene TRBJ2-2, with TRBD1 as a possible D gene (5 bases). This CDR3 spans 17 amino acids. Germline CDR1 KGHSH, CDR2 LQKENI. V gave up 0 bases and J gave up 0 bases, with 11 bases separating them. Based on the CDR3 plus reference TRBV18 and TRBJ2-2, the full variable domain is NAGVMQNPRHLVRRRGQEARLRCSPMKGHSHVYWYRQLPEEGLKFMVYLQKENIIDESGMPKERFSAEFPKEGPSILRIQQVVRGDSAAYFCASSPPFRTTNTGELFFGEGSRLTVL.

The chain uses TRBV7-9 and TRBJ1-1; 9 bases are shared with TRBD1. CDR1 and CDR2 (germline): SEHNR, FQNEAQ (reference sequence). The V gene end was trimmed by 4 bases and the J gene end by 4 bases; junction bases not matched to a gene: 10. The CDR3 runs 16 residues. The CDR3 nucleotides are TGTGCCAGCAGCTCCGGGACAGGGTACAGGGGCACTGAAGCTTTCTTT. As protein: CASSSGTGYRGTEAFF.

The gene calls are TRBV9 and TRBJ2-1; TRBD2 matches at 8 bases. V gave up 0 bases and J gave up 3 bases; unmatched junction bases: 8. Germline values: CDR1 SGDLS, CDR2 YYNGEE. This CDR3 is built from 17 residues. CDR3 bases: TGTGCCAGCAGCGTAGATCCAGCGGGAGCTCTCTACAATGAGCAGTTCTTC. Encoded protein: CASSVDPAGALYNEQFF.

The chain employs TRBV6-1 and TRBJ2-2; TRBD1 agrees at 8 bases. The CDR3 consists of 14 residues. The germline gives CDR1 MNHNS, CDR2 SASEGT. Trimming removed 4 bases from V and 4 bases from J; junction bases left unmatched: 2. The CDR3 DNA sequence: TGTGCCAGCAGTGGGACAGGGAGCACCGGGGAGCTGTTTTTT. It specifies CASSGTGSTGELFF.

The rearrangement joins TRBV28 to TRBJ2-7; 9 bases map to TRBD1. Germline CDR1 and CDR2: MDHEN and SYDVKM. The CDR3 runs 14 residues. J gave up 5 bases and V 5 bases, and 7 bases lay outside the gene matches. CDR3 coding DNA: TGTGCCAGCAGTCCCGGGACAGGGTCTAACGAGCAGTACTTC. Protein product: CASSPGTGSNEQYF.

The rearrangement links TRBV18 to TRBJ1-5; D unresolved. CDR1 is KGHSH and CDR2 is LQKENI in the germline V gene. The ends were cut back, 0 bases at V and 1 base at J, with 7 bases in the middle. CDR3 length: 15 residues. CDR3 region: CASSPPGRSNQPQHF. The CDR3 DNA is TGTGCCAGCTCACCACCGGGGAGAAGCAATCAGCCCCAGCATTTT. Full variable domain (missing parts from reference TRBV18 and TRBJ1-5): NAGVMQNPRHLVRRRGQEARLRCSPMKGHSHVYWYRQLPEEGLKFMVYLQKENIIDESGMPKERFSAEFPKEGPSILRIQQVVRGDSAAYFCASSPPGRSNQPQHFGDGTRLSIL.

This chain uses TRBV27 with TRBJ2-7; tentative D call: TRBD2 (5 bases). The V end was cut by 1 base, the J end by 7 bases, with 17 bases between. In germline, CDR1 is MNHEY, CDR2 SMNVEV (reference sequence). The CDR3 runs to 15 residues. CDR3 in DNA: TGTGCCAGCAGTTTATTGTGGGGAAATTCGGGGGAGCAGTACTTC. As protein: CASSLLWGNSGEQYF.

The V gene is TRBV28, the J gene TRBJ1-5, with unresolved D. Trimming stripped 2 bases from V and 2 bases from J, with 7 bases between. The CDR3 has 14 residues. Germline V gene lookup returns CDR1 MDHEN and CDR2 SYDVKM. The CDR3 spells CASSLTGGNQPQHF. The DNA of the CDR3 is TGTGCCAGCAGTTTAACGGGAGGCAATCAGCCCCAGCATTTT.

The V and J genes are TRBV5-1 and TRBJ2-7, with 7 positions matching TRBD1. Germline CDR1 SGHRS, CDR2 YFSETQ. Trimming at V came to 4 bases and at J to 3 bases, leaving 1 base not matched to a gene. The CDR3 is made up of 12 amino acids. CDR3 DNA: TGCGCCAGCAGCCGGGACAGCTACGAGCAGTACTTC. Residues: CASSRDSYEQYF.

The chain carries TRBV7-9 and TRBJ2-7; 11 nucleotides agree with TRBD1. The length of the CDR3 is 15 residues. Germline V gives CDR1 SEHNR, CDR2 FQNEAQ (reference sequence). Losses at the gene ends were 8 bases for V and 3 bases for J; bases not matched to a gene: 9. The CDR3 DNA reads TGTGCCAGCGGGGGAGGGACAGGGGGTCACTACGAGCAGTACTTC. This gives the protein CASGGGTGGHYEQYF. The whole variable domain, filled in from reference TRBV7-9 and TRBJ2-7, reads DTGVSQNPRHKITKRGQNVTFRCDPISEHNRLYWYRQTLGQGPEFLTYFQNEAQLEKSRLLSDRFSAERPKGSFSTLEIQRTEQGDSAMYLCASGGGTGGHYEQYFGPGTRLTVT.